This passage covers 5 T cell receptor beta chains from one sample sequenced in a study of human T cells and chemical hapten exposure. TCRdb processed the RACE reads anew with MiXCR; each CDR3 protein has one entry. This sample has 35,000 or so distinct CDR3 sequences, with over 9% found just once. The time point here: pre-sensitization, week 0. Treatment in this sample: therapeutic diphenylcyclopropenone sensitization with weekly scalp DPC. RNA extraction used unfractionated whole blood as the source of total RNA. Sequenced material: whole blood, taken in connection with sensitization to the hapten diphenylcyclopropenone (DPC). The receptors shown here come from a man aged 45-65 years with alopecia areata. Some clones in this sample may be carry-over from other donors' samples.

In its sample, this clonotype was seen many times. V usage is TRBV5-1 and J usage is TRBJ2-5; a weak D match, TRBD2 (6 bases). Looked up from germline, CDR1 is SGHRS and CDR2 is YFSETQ. The CDR3 sequence is 16 residues long. Trimming cost V 5 bases and J 2 bases, with 19 bases left between them. In DNA, the CDR3 is TGCGCCAGCAGACCTGGTAGCGGCTCGATACAAGAGACCCAGTACTTC. Its translation is CASRPGSGSIQETQYF.

This clonotype has ten or more counts. The chain has TRBV19 and TRBJ2-1, with D unclear. Germline CDR1 is LNHDA and CDR2 is SQIVND (reference sequence). The V end lost 3 bases, the J end lost 6 bases, and 15 bases lay between the germline ends. The CDR3 contains 15 residues. The CDR3 spells CASSIWGSFRNEQFF. The CDR3 DNA follows: TGTGCCAGTAGTATCTGGGGTAGTTTTCGCAATGAGCAGTTCTTC.

The chain is built from TRBV6-1 and TRBJ1-2; 8 positions match TRBD1. V was clipped by 7 bases and J by 4 bases; unmatched bases: 8. The CDR3 has 14 residues. CDR1 and CDR2 from the germline V gene are MNHNS and SASEGT. The CDR3 coding sequence is TGTGCCAGCACCAAGGACAGGGTGGCCTATGGCTACACCTTC. Encoded protein: CASTKDRVAYGYTF.

This chain connects TRBV4-1 to TRBJ1-4, with 7 bases that match TRBD1. V shed 5 bases and J 3 bases; nucleotides not matched to a gene: 6. The CDR3 runs to 15 residues. Germline assignment: CDR1 MGHRA and CDR2 YSYEKL. DNA for the CDR3: TGCGCCAGCAGCTACGACAGGGTCCCTAATGAAAAACTGTTTTTT. Protein: CASSYDRVPNEKLFF.

This rearrangement joins TRBV10-2 to TRBJ1-1, with 9 bases fitting TRBD1. V was clipped by 5 bases and J by 8 bases; unmatched bases: 3. The CDR3 is made up of 12 amino acids. The germline V gene has CDR1 WSHSY and CDR2 SAAADI. As DNA, the CDR3 is TGCGCCAGCAGTAAGGGACAGGGCGAAGCTTTCTTT. Its translation: CASSKGQGEAFF.